The T cell receptor (beta chain) under discussion was sequenced for a study of shared clonotypes between healthy human individuals (dated by TCRdb to 2019 to 2021). Describing the broader study: The cohort comprised a couple of women and three men aged 18 to 49 years. Blood TCR repertoires of four to six healthy adults were deeply sequenced to estimate repertoire size and the extent of clonotype sharing between individuals. Per donor, three plates each were used for CD4 naive and CD4 memory, two for CD8 naive, and one for CD8 memory. Each donor's leukapheresis produced roughly between roughly 0.9 and 9 billion PBMCs. To increase sequencing depth and limit assay-specific biases, TCR repertoire library preparation and sequencing were carried out by different laboratories using diverse techniques.

Using the deep immunoSEQ assay, TCR CDR3 regions were amplified from genomic DNA by multiplex PCR. For each cell subset, the extracted genomic DNA was distributed evenly across all wells of several immunoSEQ 96-well plates, and each plate served as one replicate. For sorted subsets, approximately 200 ng of genomic DNA, equivalent to tens of thousands of T cell genomes, went into each replicate PCR. Purified libraries were measured with a Qubit 3.0 fluorometer, size-checked on a Bioanalyzer 2100, and measured again with the KAPA Library Quantification kit. Each immunoSEQ 96-well plate was sequenced on its own single-read 150-cycle Illumina NextSeq 550 flow cell. As for the authors' bioinformatics: Because the immunoSEQ output held only junctional sequences and lacked quality scores, the filtering could not match the filtering applied to full-length reads. Sequences were annotated with PyIR, a Python wrapper for IgBLAST v1.9, using IMGT germline references to assign V/J genes and CDR3. Reads were filtered out if the reads had weak V/J assignments (E-value above 1e-6), no CDR3, stop codons, out-of-frame junctions, or ambiguous translated residues. A V3J clonotype was defined by an identical inferred V gene, J gene, and CDR3 amino acid sequence. The percentage overlap between two repertoires was calculated by dividing the number of shared unique clonotypes by the size of the smaller repertoire. Richness of each repertoire was evaluated using RTK rarefaction, the Chao1 estimator, and Recon v2.1 estimates of unobserved clonotypes. Generation probabilities for all TCRbeta clonotypes obtained by the gDNA method from a handful of donors were computed using OLGA. The clones in this table, taken by TCRdb from immuneACCESS, are in-frame only. Not every clone is retained; where verified, under half of the shortfall comes from an unresolved V gene, and the cause of the rest is unknown. V and J calls and clone size are as listed in that table; D and trimming were resolved from the DNA. Recorded for this sample are some 2,100,000 clones; approximately 94% of them occurred a single time. Roughly 0.13% of the sample belongs to the ten largest clones.

Here V drops 4 bases and J drops 8 bases, and the junction holds 11 bases not matched to any gene. Spanning cysteine to phenylalanine, the CDR3 consists of 15 amino acids. The CDR3 DNA has 45 bases and is translated from base 1. Sequences SGHAT (CDR1) and FQNNGV (CDR2) are obtained from the germline V gene. The donors were healthy, HIV-negative adults who had no recently reported acute infections or vaccinations. All donors were Caucasian adults living in Nashville, Tennessee, USA. CD4+ T cells were enriched by magnetic negative selection; naive cells were then positively selected on CD45RA, and the negative fraction formed the memory subset. After blood collection by leukapheresis, PBMCs were isolated using Ficoll-Histopaque density gradient centrifugation and then cryopreserved in the vapor phase of liquid nitrogen. Purity and quantity of every magnetically sorted T cell population were checked by analytical flow cytometry. Genomic DNA was isolated from each sorted fraction and quantified by UV absorbance on a Nanodrop 2000c.

General conclusions and limits of the study: The small number of donors limited the genetic and exposure-history diversity represented. Rarefaction of sorted-subset datasets indicated incomplete sequencing despite the large sequencing depth. Pairwise subsampling indicated that sequencing depth was expected to affect the degree of clonotype sharing among donors. Sampling was limited to blood, and TCR repertoires in tissue likely differ from TCR repertoires in blood. When several donors were compared, the shared fraction of clonotypes was 5% to 6.5% for naive CD4, roughly 3.3% for naive CD8, more than 2% for memory CD4, and 0.4% for memory CD8. Estimated clonotype richness was generally larger for naive than for memory subsets. Higher generation probabilities were observed for clonotypes shared by all four sorted-subset donors than for non-shared clonotypes.

A remark on this clone: It has no known antigen specificity. It has no much larger one-base neighbor in the sample; base qualities were not kept.

Sequenced input: naive CD4+ T cells sorted from blood. What the cell subset or site label conveys for this sample: CD45RA+ positively selected. This receptor chain uses TRBV11-2 and TRBJ1-2; TRBD1 matches 9 bases in the middle. The receptor was derived from a man aged 18 to 35 in good health. The CDR3 corresponds to CASSWTGTGREGYTF. The bases are TGTGCCAGCAGCTGGACCGGGACAGGGCGGGAGGGCTACACCTTC.